Listed here are 5 T cell receptor beta chains from one sample, sequenced in a study of CD8+CD57+ T cells in acquired aplastic anemia. TCR beta VDJ and CDR3 profiling used genomic DNA as template. TCRdb processed the reads anew with MiXCR; each CDR3 protein has one entry. Of more than 150,000 distinct CDR3 sequences listed, 64% are singletons. Input material: sorted CD4+, CD8+, or CD8+CD57+ T cells (not recorded which) from PBMCs. These receptors all stem from a human donor with severe aplastic anemia or a healthy control (not recorded which).

Notes on this clonotype: This may come from a read error, since a much larger clone is one base off. The chain joins TRBV4-1 to TRBJ2-3; D is possibly TRBD1 (5 bases). This CDR3 comprises 14 residues. V was shortened by 0 bases and J by 8 bases, with 12 bases between the two germline ends. Looked up from germline, CDR1 is MGHRA and CDR2 is YSYEKL. The CDR3 DNA is TGCGCCAGCAGCCAAGATGGGGCGGTTGGTACGCAGTATTTT. Its protein is CASSQDGAVGTQYF.

The V and J genes are TRBV7-8 and TRBJ2-1; D unresolved. The V end lost 6 bases, the J end lost 10 bases, and 10 bases lay between the germline ends. CDR3 length: 11 amino acids. Germline CDR1 is SGHVS and CDR2 is FQNEAQ. This CDR3 is CASRQLDEQFF. The CDR3 coding sequence is TGTGCCAGCAGACAACTGGACGAGCAGTTCTTC.

This clonotype has just a few counts. This chain joins TRBV20-1 and TRBJ1-2, with D unclear. The CDR3 is 12 residues long. V dropped 7 bases and J dropped 3 bases, with 12 bases sitting between them. The V gene's germline CDR1 is DFQATT and CDR2 SNEGSKA (reference sequence). The CDR3 coding sequence is TGCAGTGTTAGGCATGGGGACTATGGCTACACCTTC. This encodes CSVRHGDYGYTF.

The chain links TRBV24-1 to TRBJ1-2; D is ambiguous. This CDR3 has 12 amino acids. Germline V gene sequence: CDR1 KGHDR, CDR2 SFDVKD. V dropped 4 bases and J dropped 8 bases, with 10 bases sitting between them. The DNA for the CDR3 is TGTGCCACCAGTGAGGTGGGGAACGGCTACACCTTC. Encoded protein: CATSEVGNGYTF.

This chain uses TRBV10-3 with TRBJ2-3, with 16 bases aligning to TRBD2. V lost 3 bases and J lost 4; bases outside the gene matches: 7. The CDR3 covers 18 residues. In germline, CDR1 is ENHRY, CDR2 SYGVKD. The chain's CDR3 is CAISDSTGLAGGPDTQYF. The CDR3 DNA follows: TGTGCCATCAGTGACAGCACGGGACTAGCGGGAGGGCCAGATACGCAGTATTTT.